The clone carrying this T cell receptor beta chain was seen at least ten times. Its specificity is unknown. The CDR3 regions of TCR beta were amplified from RNA transcripts. The HTBI primer set was used in a first-round RT-PCR of the TCR CDR3. One entry per CDR3 protein results from TCRdb running MiXCR on the multiplex PCR reads. This sample has a few hundred thousand distinct CDR3 sequences, with around 15% found just once. V was pared by 3 bases and J by 3 bases, with 5 bases between. The CDR3 runs to 12 residues. Germline-derived CDR1 and CDR2 are SEHNR and FQNEAQ (reference sequence). The sample belongs to a study of T cells in Graves' hyperthyroidism and ophthalmopathy. The PBMCs were sourced from fresh peripheral blood (10 ml). Study-wide results and limits: A model built on 13 V-J features separated ophthalmopathy from stable hyperthyroidism. Within blood appeared most thyroid clonotypes that had expanded above 0.001.

The origin of this receptor is a woman younger than 35 with Graves' hyperthyroidism. The rearrangement joins TRBV7-9 to TRBJ2-5; D may be TRBD1 (5 bases). The sample comprised blood. In DNA, the CDR3 is TGTGCCAGCAGCTTCAGGGAAGAGACCCAGTACTTC. Its protein product is CASSFREETQYF.